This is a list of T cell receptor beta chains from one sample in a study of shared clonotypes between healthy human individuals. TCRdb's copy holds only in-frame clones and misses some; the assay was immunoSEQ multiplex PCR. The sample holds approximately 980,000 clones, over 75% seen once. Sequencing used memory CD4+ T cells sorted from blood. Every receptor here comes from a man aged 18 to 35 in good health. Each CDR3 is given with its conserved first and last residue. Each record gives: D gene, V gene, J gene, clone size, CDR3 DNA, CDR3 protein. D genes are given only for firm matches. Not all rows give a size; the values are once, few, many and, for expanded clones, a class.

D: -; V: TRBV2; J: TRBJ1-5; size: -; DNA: TGTGCCAGCAAAAGAACAAATCAGCCCCAGCATTTT; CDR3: CASKRTNQPQHF
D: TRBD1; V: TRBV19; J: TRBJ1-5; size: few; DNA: TGTGCCAGTACCGACGACAGGGGATATCAGCCCCAGCATTTT; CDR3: CASTDDRGYQPQHF
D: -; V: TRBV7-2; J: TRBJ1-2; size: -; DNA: TGTGCCAGCAGCCCCAGTCTAGATGGCTACACCTTC; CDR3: CASSPSLDGYTF
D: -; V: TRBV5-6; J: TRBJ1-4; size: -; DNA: TGTGCCAGCAGCTTGTATAAGGGTGGGGGCGTTGATGAAAAACTGTTTTTT; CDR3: CASSLYKGGGVDEKLFF
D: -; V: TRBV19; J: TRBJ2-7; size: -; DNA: TGTGCCAGTAGTGCCGCGCGAGGACACAGCTACGAGCAGTACTTC; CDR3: CASSAARGHSYEQYF
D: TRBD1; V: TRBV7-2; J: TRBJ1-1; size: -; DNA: TGTGCCAGCAGCTTAGCGGGACAGGGGGTTACTGAAGCTTTCTTT; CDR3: CASSLAGQGVTEAFF
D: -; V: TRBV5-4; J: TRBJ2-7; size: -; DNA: TGTGCCAGCAGCTCATCTCTCCTTGGCGCGAGCTCCTACGAGCAGTACTTC; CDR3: CASSSSLLGASSYEQYF
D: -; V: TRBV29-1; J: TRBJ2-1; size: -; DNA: TGCAGCGTTGAAGGTAGCGTCAGGTCCTACAATGAGCAGTTCTTC; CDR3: CSVEGSVRSYNEQFF
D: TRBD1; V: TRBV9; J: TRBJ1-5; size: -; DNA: TGTGCCAGCAGCGTAGTTTGTGACAGGGAAAGCAATCAGCCCCAGCATTTT; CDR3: CASSVVCDRESNQPQHF
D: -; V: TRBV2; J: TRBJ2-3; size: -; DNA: TGTGCCAGCAGTGACGATGGCGAGGCGATTAAAGATACGCAGTATTTT; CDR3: CASSDDGEAIKDTQYF
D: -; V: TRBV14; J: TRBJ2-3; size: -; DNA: TGTGCCAGCAGCCCGCGAGCCGTTCTTAGCACAGATACGCAGTATTTT; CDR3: CASSPRAVLSTDTQYF
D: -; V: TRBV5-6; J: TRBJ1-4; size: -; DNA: TGTGCCAGCAGCGCCCTACAGGTGCAGAATGAAAAACTGTTTTTT; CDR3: CASSALQVQNEKLFF
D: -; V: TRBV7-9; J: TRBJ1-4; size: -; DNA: TGTGCCAGCAGCTTGGGGGATGAAAAACTGTTTTTT; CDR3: CASSLGDEKLFF
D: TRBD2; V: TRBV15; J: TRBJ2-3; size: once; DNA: TGTGCCACCAGCCAAGGACTAGCGGGGGCCACAGATACGCAGTATTTT; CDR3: CATSQGLAGATDTQYF
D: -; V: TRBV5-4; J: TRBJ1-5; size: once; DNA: TGTGCCAGCAGCTTGGACAAGTATCAGCCCCAGCATTTT; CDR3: CASSLDKYQPQHF
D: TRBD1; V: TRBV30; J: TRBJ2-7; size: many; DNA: TGTGCCTGGAACCGGGACAGGGCATATTACGAGCAGTACTTC; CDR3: CAWNRDRAYYEQYF
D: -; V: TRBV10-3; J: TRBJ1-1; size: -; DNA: TGTGCCATCAGTGGGGGGGTGCAGAACACTGAAGCTTTCTTT; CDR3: CAISGGVQNTEAFF
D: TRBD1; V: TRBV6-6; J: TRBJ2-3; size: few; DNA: TGTGCCAGCAGAACGGGGACAGGCACAGATACGCAGTATTTT; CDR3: CASRTGTGTDTQYF
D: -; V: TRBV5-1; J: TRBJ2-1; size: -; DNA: TGCGCCAGCGCACTAGGCTTCAGCTCCTACAATGAGCAGTTCTTC; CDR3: CASALGFSSYNEQFF
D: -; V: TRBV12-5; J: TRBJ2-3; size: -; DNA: TGTGCTAGTGGTTTGATCCGGAGGGCCGGAGATACGCAGTATTTT; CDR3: CASGLIRRAGDTQYF
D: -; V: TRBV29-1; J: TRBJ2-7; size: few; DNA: TGCAGCGTAGGAGAGGGGGGGTCCTACGAGCAGTACTTC; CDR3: CSVGEGGSYEQYF
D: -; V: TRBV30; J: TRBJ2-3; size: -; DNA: TGTGCCTGGAGTTGGCCAAACACAGATACGCAGTATTTT; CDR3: CAWSWPNTDTQYF
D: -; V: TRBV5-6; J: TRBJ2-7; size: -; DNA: TGTGCCAGCAGCTTGGGACTGAGCTACTACGAGCAGTACTTC; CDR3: CASSLGLSYYEQYF
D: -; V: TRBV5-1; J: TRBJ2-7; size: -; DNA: TGCGCCAGCAGCTTGGAGGCGACGGAGACCTACGAGCAGTACTTC; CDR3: CASSLEATETYEQYF
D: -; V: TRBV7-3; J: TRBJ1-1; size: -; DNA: TGTGCCAGTCCCAAAAGGGAGGGCCAGAACACTGAAGCTTTCTTT; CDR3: CASPKREGQNTEAFF
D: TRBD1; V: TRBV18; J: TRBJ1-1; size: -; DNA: TGTGCCAGCTCAGCGGGGACAGGGGAGGCTTTCTTT; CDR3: CASSAGTGEAFF
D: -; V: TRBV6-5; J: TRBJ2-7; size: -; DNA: TGTGCCAGCAGTTCCCCGGGACTTATTGAGCAGTACTTC; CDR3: CASSSPGLIEQYF
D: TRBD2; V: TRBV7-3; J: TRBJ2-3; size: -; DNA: TGTGCCAGCAGCTTACGATGGGACTACACAGATACGCAGTATTTT; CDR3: CASSLRWDYTDTQYF
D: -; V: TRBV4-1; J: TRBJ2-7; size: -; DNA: TGCGCCAGCAGCCAAGGGTTCGAGCAGTACTTC; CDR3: CASSQGFEQYF
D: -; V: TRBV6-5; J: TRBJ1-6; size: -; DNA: TGTGCCAGCGCACGGGGTCCCCCGGGGAATTCACCCCTCCACTTT; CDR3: CASARGPPGNSPLHF
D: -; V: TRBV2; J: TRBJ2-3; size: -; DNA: TGTGCCAGCAGTGTCGGAATAGCCCCAGCGCAGTATTTT; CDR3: CASSVGIAPAQYF
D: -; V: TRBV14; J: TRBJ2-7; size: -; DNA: TGTGCCAGCAGCCAAGGGTTACGGAGCAACTACGAGCAGTACTTC; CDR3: CASSQGLRSNYEQYF
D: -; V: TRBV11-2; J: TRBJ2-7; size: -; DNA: TGTGCCAGCAGCTTGGAGGCCCCCTCCTACGAGCAGTACTTC; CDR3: CASSLEAPSYEQYF
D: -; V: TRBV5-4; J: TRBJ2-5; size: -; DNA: TGTGCCAGCACCAGTAACACCCAAGAGACCCAGTACTTC; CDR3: CASTSNTQETQYF
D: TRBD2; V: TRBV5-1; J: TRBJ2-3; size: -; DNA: TGCGCCAGCAAGTTGGGACTAGCCGTGAGCACAGATACGCAGTATTTT; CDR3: CASKLGLAVSTDTQYF
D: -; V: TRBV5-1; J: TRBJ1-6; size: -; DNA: TGCGCCAGCAGCTTGGACACCAATAATTCACCCCTCCACTTT; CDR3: CASSLDTNNSPLHF
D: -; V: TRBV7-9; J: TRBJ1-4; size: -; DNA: TGTGCCAGCAGCCCGGATGTCGGGCATAATGAAAAACTGTTTTTT; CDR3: CASSPDVGHNEKLFF
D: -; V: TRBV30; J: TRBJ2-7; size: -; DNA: TGTGCCTGGAGTGTAGGAGCAGGGAGGTCCTACGAGCAGTACTTC; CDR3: CAWSVGAGRSYEQYF
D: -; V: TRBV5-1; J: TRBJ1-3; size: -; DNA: TGCGCCAGCAGCTCGGAAAACACCATATATTTT; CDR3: CASSSENTIYF
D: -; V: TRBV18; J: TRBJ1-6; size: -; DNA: TGTGCCAGCTCACCGACGGGGGGCGATTCACCCCTCCACTTT; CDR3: CASSPTGGDSPLHF
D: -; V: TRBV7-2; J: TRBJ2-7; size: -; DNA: TGTGCCAGCACAAAAACGGGACAATCCTACGAGCAGTACTTC; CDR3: CASTKTGQSYEQYF
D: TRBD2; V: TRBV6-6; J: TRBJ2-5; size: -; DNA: TGTGCCACCGGCGGGGGAATGTACCAAGAGACCCAGTACTTC; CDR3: CATGGGMYQETQYF
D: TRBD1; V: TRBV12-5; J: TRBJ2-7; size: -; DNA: TGTGCTAGTGGACCGACAGGGGAGAGAAACGACGAGCAGTACTTC; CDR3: CASGPTGERNDEQYF
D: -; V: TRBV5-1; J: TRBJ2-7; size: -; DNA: TGCGCCAGCGCGCAGGGATACGGCTACGAGCAGTACTTC; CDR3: CASAQGYGYEQYF
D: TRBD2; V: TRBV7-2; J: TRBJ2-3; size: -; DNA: TGTGCCAGCACGAAGCGCGGGAGGGGGGGCACAGATACGCAGTATTTT; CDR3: CASTKRGRGGTDTQYF